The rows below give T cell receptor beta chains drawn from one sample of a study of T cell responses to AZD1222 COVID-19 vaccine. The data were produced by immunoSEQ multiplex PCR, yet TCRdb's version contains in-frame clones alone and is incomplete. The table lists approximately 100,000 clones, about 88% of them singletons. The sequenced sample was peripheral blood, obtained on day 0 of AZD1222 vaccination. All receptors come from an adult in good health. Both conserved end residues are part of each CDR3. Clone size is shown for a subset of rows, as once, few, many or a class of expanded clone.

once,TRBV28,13,CASTEKVNEKLFF
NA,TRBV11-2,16,CASSLGKIQGYYEQYF
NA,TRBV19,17,CASSILKGQGLDQPQHF
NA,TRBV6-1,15,CASSEAPGHIYGYTF
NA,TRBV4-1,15,CASSQETTGDEKLFF
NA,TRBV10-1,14,CASSDGYSSNEQYF
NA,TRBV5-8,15,CASTRSGLSNQPQHF
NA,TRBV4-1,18,CASSHIGQLPSRYTEAFF
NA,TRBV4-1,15,CASSQDKGPGQPQHF
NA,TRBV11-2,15,CASSLGGGSQETQYF
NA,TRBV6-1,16,CASSDRQELSGNTIYF
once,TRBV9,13,CASSPQGNYGYTF
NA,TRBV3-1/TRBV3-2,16,CASSQGEGGYSYEQYF
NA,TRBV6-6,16,CASSPGHLIANYGYTF
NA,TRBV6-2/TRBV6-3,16,CASSVDEGGRFGELFF
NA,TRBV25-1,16,CASRGLAGGKEETQYF
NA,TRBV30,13,CAWSLGGQETQYF
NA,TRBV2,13,CASRIQGREKLFF
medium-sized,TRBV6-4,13,CASSDSDYNEQFF
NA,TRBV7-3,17,CASSLRGGGPSYNEQFF
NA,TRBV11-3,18,CASSLVSIGGGNQETQYF
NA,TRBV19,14,CASSRRQPPYEQYF
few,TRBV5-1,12,CASSLVVGELFF
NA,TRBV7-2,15,CASSLTAGNTDTQYF
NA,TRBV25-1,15,CASSVGRRSSYEQYF
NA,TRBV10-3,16,CATTSQTGGQVDTQYF
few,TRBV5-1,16,CASSLGGTTNTGELFF
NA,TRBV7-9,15,CASSLGVSGVYGYTF
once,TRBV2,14,CASSRDGINYGYTF
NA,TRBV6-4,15,CASSDSVGGYNEQFF
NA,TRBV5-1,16,CASSLAGGPSRETQYF
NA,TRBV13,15,CASSFGRGDYNEQFF
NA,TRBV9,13,CASSPRGAYGYTF
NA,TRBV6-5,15,CASSSHPREGDEQYF
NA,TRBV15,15,CATSRGGQSNYGYTF
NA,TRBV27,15,CASSSGGAGNTEAFF
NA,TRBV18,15,CASSRGINEGQGEAF
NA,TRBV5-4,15,CASSLEVGPIYGYTF
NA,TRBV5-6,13,CASSLQLSYEQYF
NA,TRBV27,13,CASSWDHGSPLHF
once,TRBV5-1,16,CASSRWDRESKNIQYF
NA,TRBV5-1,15,CASSLWQANTGELFF
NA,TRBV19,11,CASGPIYEQYF
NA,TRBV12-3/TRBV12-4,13,CASSLARDTEAFF
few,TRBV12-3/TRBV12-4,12,CASSLLAQPQHF
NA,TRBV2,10,CASSAPGYTF
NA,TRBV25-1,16,CASNSFGVGDTDTQYF
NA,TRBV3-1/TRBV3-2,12,CASSQSGNGYTF
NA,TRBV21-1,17,CASSKGVSELNGNEQFF
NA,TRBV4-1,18,CASSQATLVGAYTDTQYF
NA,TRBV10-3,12,CAISEGNYEQYF
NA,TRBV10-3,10,CAILGEGYTF
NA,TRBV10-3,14,CAISEQGAYYGYTF
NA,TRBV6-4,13,CASSDRDDTEAFF
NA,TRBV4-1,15,CASSQELSRTYEQYF
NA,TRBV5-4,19,CASSLGTLRRASRADTQYF
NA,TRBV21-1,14,CASSKGQSLYGYTF
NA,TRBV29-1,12,CSHKDSRETIYF
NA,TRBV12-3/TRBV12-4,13,CASMGDRGHGYTF